The 20 T cell receptor beta chains given below trace back to one sample, sequenced in a study of cytomegalovirus exposure and HLA in healthy donors (dated by TCRdb to 2015 to 2018). The method behind the library was the immunoSEQ multiplex PCR assay. The multiplex PCR relied on a mix of 60 forward primers for TCR Vbeta segments and 13 reverse primers for TCR Jbeta segments. Entries here come from immuneACCESS through TCRdb and include only in-frame sequences with V and J called. Some clones fail to appear in such tables; in the studies checked, an unresolved V gene covers under half of the shortfall, and the cause of the remainder is unknown. This sample holds 40,000 or so clones; about nine tenths were observed only once. The leading ten clones occupy 6.5% to 9.5% of the sample. The sequencing input was PBMCs. Receptors originate from a woman between 35 and 50 years old in good health and CMV-seropositive.

V gene TRBV19 combines with J gene TRBJ2-5, with a possible D match to TRBD1 (6 bases). The germline V and J ends were trimmed by 6 bases and 5 bases, with 16 bases remaining between them. The CDR3 loop spans 14 amino acids. From germline, CDR1 is LNHDA and CDR2 SQIVND (reference sequence). The chain's CDR3 is CASSRQEGLETQYF. CDR3 nucleotide sequence: TGTGCCAGTAGCCGACAGGAAGGGTTGGAGACCCAGTACTTC.

The chain uses TRBV28 and TRBJ2-7; 14 bases match TRBD2. The junction had 12 bases not matched to a gene; V was cut back by 8 bases and J by 0 bases. CDR3 length: 18 amino acids. Germline CDR1 reads MDHEN; CDR2 reads SYDVKM. CDR3 DNA: TGTGCCAGCTCCTCCGGACTAGCGGGAGGTTCCAGCTCCTACGAGCAGTACTTC. Translation: CASSSGLAGGSSSYEQYF.

The V and J genes are TRBV2 and TRBJ1-5; 8 nucleotides align to TRBD1. The CDR3 has 14 amino acids. After removal of 6 bases from V and 4 bases from J, the junction contained 5 bases not matched to a gene. Germline V gene data show CDR1 as SNHLY and CDR2 as FYNNEI. The CDR3 nucleotides read TGTGCCAGCAGCTCGGACAGGGTTAATCAGCCCCAGCATTTT. Its translation: CASSSDRVNQPQHF.

The rearrangement links TRBV15 to TRBJ2-7; 8 nucleotides align to TRBD1. This CDR3 has 14 amino acids. V was clipped by 4 bases and J by 5 bases; unmatched bases: 7. The V gene's germline CDR1 is LNHNV and CDR2 YYDKDF (reference sequence). Written as DNA, the CDR3 is TGTGCCACCAGCAAAAAGGACAGGGCCAACGAGCAGTACTTC. Protein product: CATSKKDRANEQYF.

This sequence joins TRBV6-1 and TRBJ1-1, with 9 bases matching TRBD1. Germline values: CDR1 MNHNS, CDR2 SASEGT. V lost 7 bases and J lost 4; bases outside the gene matches: 10. The CDR3 runs 15 residues. This CDR3 reads CASKGGGTGSTEAFF. Here the CDR3 DNA reads TGTGCCAGCAAGGGGGGAGGGACAGGGTCCACTGAAGCTTTCTTT.

The chain is built from TRBV7-2 and TRBJ2-5; the match to TRBD2 covers 10 bases. After removal of 2 bases from V and 4 bases from J, the junction contained 4 bases not matched to a gene. This CDR3 is 15 amino acids long. Per the germline V gene, CDR1 is SGHTA and CDR2 is FQGNSA. The CDR3 region has the DNA TGTGCCAGCAGCTTACTAGCGGGAGAGGTAGAGACCCAGTACTTC. It specifies CASSLLAGEVETQYF. The variable domain in full, with the rest retrieved from reference TRBV7-2 and TRBJ2-5, is GAGVSQSPSNKVTEKGKDVELRCDPISGHTALYWYRQSLGQGLEFLIYFQGNSAPDKSGLPSDRFSAERTGGSVSTLTIQRTQQEDSAVYLCASSLLAGEVETQYFGPGTRLLVL.

This chain joins TRBV18 and TRBJ2-5; TRBD2 might be the D (5 bases). Deletions cut 0 bases from V and 4 bases from J, with 9 bases between. Per germline, CDR1 KGHSH and CDR2 LQKENI. The CDR3 is 14 residues long. The CDR3 loop reads CASSPPWEPETQYF. The CDR3 nucleotides are TGTGCCAGCTCACCACCCTGGGAGCCAGAGACCCAGTACTTC.

The chain has TRBV7-3 and TRBJ2-1; 10 nucleotides match TRBD1. In germline, CDR1 is SGHTA, CDR2 FQGTGA. CDR3 length: 15 residues. V was clipped by 3 bases and J by 4 bases; unmatched bases: 3. This CDR3 is CASSLGQGLYNEQFF. The CDR3 DNA sequence: TGTGCCAGCAGCTTGGGACAGGGGTTATACAATGAGCAGTTCTTC.

The rearrangement joins TRBV19 to TRBJ2-3; possible D gene TRBD1, 5 bases. This CDR3 contains 14 residues. Trimming cost V 3 bases and J 2 bases, with 9 bases left between them. From germline, CDR1 is LNHDA and CDR2 SQIVND (reference sequence). The CDR3 DNA is TGTGCCAGTAGTATTGACAGATCCACAGATACGCAGTATTTT. This encodes CASSIDRSTDTQYF.

This CDR3 reads CASSLQGANYGYTF. DNA for the CDR3: TGTGCCAGCAGTTTACAGGGGGCGAACTATGGCTACACCTTC. The V gene is TRBV27, the J gene TRBJ1-2, with 8 nucleotides matching TRBD1. Losses at the gene ends were 2 bases for V and 2 bases for J; bases not matched to a gene: 1. The CDR3 covers 14 residues. From germline, CDR1 is MNHEY and CDR2 SMNVEV (reference sequence).

The chain links TRBV28 to TRBJ1-1, with 9 nucleotides matching TRBD1. There are 15 residues in the CDR3. The ends lost 6 bases at V and 6 bases at J; junction bases unmatched: 11. From germline, CDR1 is MDHEN and CDR2 SYDVKM. CDR3 sequence reads: CASRRQGVWSAEAFF. For the CDR3, the DNA is TGTGCCAGCAGACGACAGGGGGTATGGAGCGCTGAAGCTTTCTTT.

This clone was seen only once. This chain joins TRBV28 and TRBJ2-5; 9 nucleotides line up with TRBD1. The CDR3 totals 14 residues. Trimming cost V 6 bases and J 4 bases; bases outside gene matches: 6. Germline assignment: CDR1 MDHEN and CDR2 SYDVKM. The CDR3 DNA reads TGTGCCAGCAGCACAGGGGGCCTGGGAGAGACCCAGTACTTC. Translated: CASSTGGLGETQYF.

The chain employs TRBV2 and TRBJ1-1; D is ambiguous. V was shortened by 3 bases and J by 1 base, with 6 bases between the two germline ends. This CDR3 region has 13 residues. Germline V CDR1 and CDR2: SNHLY, FYNNEI. In nucleotides, the CDR3 is TGTGCCAGCAGTGAGTCAGAGAACACTGAAGCTTTCTTT. The encoded protein is CASSESENTEAFF.

This clone has more than one count but fewer than ten. The V and J genes are TRBV6-5 and TRBJ1-4; unclear D gene. The CDR3 is 15 residues long. The V gene lost 0 bases and the J gene lost 7 bases, with 12 bases spanning the gap. Germline-derived CDR1 and CDR2 are MNHEY and SVGAGI. The CDR3 is CASSYSTATFEKLFF. CDR3 DNA sequence: TGTGCCAGCAGTTACTCAACAGCTACCTTTGAAAAACTGTTTTTT.

This sequence joins TRBV11-2 and TRBJ2-7; D is unresolved. Germline CDR1 is SGHAT and CDR2 is FQNNGV. Trimming left V 4 bases short and J 2 bases short, with 6 bases between. This CDR3 region has 12 residues. In nucleotides, the CDR3 is TGTGCCAGCAGCTCCCACACCTACGAGCAGTACTTC. Residues: CASSSHTYEQYF.

The chain links TRBV19 to TRBJ2-3, with TRBD2 matching 14 bases. The length of the CDR3 is 16 residues. V lost 7 bases and J lost 2; bases outside the gene matches: 5. Germline V gene lookup returns CDR1 LNHDA and CDR2 SQIVND (reference sequence). The CDR3 DNA reads TGTGCCAGTACCGGGACTAGCGGGGGCCTCACAGATACGCAGTATTTT. Its protein is CASTGTSGGLTDTQYF.

This clone was found once. The chain links TRBV4-1 to TRBJ1-5; 7 bases are shared with TRBD1. This CDR3 has 16 residues. The ends lost 3 bases at V and 7 bases at J; junction bases unmatched: 12. Per germline, CDR1 MGHRA and CDR2 YSYEKL. DNA of the CDR3: TGCGCCAGCAGCCAGTACCACAGCCTGGGACAGCAGCCCCAGCATTTT. Protein product: CASSQYHSLGQQPQHF.

The chain combines TRBV14 with TRBJ1-6, with D perhaps TRBD1 (6 bases). V shed 4 bases and J shed 9 bases, with 10 bases lying between them. CDR1 is SGHDN and CDR2 is FVKESK in the germline V gene. CDR3 size: 13 residues. CDR3 coding DNA: TGTGCCAGCAGCCCACAGGGCTCTTCACCCCTCCACTTT. Amino acids: CASSPQGSSPLHF.

The sample holds one count of this clone. The J gene is TRBJ1-5, the V gene TRBV10-3; D may be TRBD1 (5 bases). The CDR3 totals 13 residues. Trimming removed 2 bases from V and 6 bases from J, with 8 bases in between. Germline V gives CDR1 ENHRY, CDR2 SYGVKD. Written as DNA, the CDR3 is TGTGCCATCAGTGAGGGAGGGGTTCAGCCCCAGCATTTT. This codes for CAISEGGVQPQHF.

The chain carries TRBV15 and TRBJ1-5; no reliable D call. Germline loops: CDR1 LNHNV, CDR2 YYDKDF (reference sequence). The length of the CDR3 is 13 residues. V was shortened by 0 bases and J by 8 bases, with 8 bases between the two germline ends. For the CDR3, the DNA is TGTGCCACCAGCAGAGATGTGGGCGAGCCCCAGCATTTT. It yields the protein CATSRDVGEPQHF. Drawing the rest from reference TRBV15 and TRBJ1-5, the complete variable domain is DAMVIQNPRYQVTQFGKPVTLSCSQTLNHNVMYWYQQKSSQAPKLLFHYYDKDFNNEADTPDNFQSRRPNTSFCFLDIRSPGLGDTAMYLCATSRDVGEPQHFGDGTRLSIL.